This TCR beta chain was profiled in a study of cytomegalovirus exposure and HLA in healthy donors. Overall study results and limits: A missense DCLRE1C variant was associated with V- and J-gene trimming of TCR beta chains in a later analysis, and an independent cohort replicated the association.

Comment on this clone: Its target is not known.

With 60 Vbeta and 13 Jbeta primers, the PCR was carried out. Profiled with immunoSEQ multiplex PCR; TCRdb holds only in-frame clones, not every one. Its table records about 120,000 clones. Germline V gene sequence: CDR1 MDHEN, CDR2 SYDVKM. The CDR3 is 14 residues long. The trim removed 10 bases at V and 7 bases at J, leaving 12 bases unmatched. Sequencing was performed on PBMCs. This TCR derives from a man aged 18 to 30 in good health and CMV-seronegative. The chain combines TRBV28 with TRBJ2-2; TRBD2 aligns across 7 bases. The CDR3 DNA sequence: TGTGCCACCTACGGACTAGGGGTGGGCGGGGAGCTGTTTTTT. This gives the protein CATYGLGVGGELFF.